The 21 T cell receptor beta chains in this list originate from one sample, sequenced in a study of T cell responses to AZD1222 COVID-19 vaccine. This table comes from immunoSEQ multiplex PCR, and its TCRdb copy is limited to in-frame clones, with some not included. The sample has about 80,000 clones; approximately 85% are singletons. The material sequenced was peripheral blood, taken 28 days after the second AZD1222 dose. All receptors derive from an adult who received the AZD1222 COVID-19 vaccine.

J is TRBJ1-2 and V is TRBV6-5; D gene ambiguous. Germline assignment: CDR1 MNHEY and CDR2 SVGAGI. V was shortened by 2 bases and J by 0 bases, with 4 bases between the two germline ends. CDR3 size: 13 residues. CDR3: CASSYAANYGYTF. The CDR3 nucleotides are TGTGCCAGCAGTTACGCGGCTAACTATGGCTACACCTTC.

The chain carries TRBV11-2 and TRBJ1-2; TRBD1 matches at 8 bases. The ends lost 6 bases at V and 3 bases at J; junction bases unmatched: 6. The CDR3 loop spans 14 amino acids. In germline, CDR1 is SGHAT, CDR2 FQNNGV. CDR3 nucleotide sequence: TGTGCCAGCAGAGGGGCAGGGGGCTACTATGGCTACACCTTC. Translating gives CASRGAGGYYGYTF.

The chain recombines TRBV6-6 with TRBJ2-5; 9 bases agree with TRBD1. Germline V gene lookup returns CDR1 MNHNY and CDR2 SVGAGI (reference sequence). The CDR3 contains 18 residues. Trimming cost V 5 bases and J 2 bases; bases outside gene matches: 15. The CDR3 loop reads CASSLAAPGQGLQETQYF. The CDR3 coding sequence is TGTGCCAGCAGTCTTGCCGCCCCGGGACAGGGCTTGCAAGAGACCCAGTACTTC.

The J gene is TRBJ1-2, the V gene TRBV28; TRBD1 matches 9 bases. The V segment lost 6 bases and the J segment 4 bases; nucleotides outside the gene matches: 3. Looked up from germline, CDR1 is MDHEN and CDR2 is SYDVKM. CDR3 length equals 13 residues. CDR3 sequence: CASRSTGGYGYTF. In nucleotides, the CDR3 is TGTGCCAGCAGGTCGACAGGGGGCTATGGCTACACCTTC.

The chain recombines TRBV6-4 with TRBJ1-1; D remains ambiguous. The germline V gene has CDR1 MRHNA and CDR2 SNTAGT. V shed 3 bases and J shed 3 bases, with 8 bases lying between them. There are 13 residues in the CDR3. For the CDR3, the DNA is TGTGCCAGCAGTGAAGACGGGGACACTGAAGCTTTCTTT. Translated: CASSEDGDTEAFF.

The chain employs TRBV6-2 or TRBV6-3 and TRBJ2-1; 12 nucleotides match TRBD2. CDR1 and CDR2 (germline): MNHEY, SVGEGT. J was trimmed by 8 bases and V by 2 bases; bases with no gene match: 4. The CDR3 is 15 residues long. The CDR3 reads CASSYETSGSDEQFF. CDR3 DNA: TGTGCCAGCAGTTACGAGACTAGCGGGAGCGATGAGCAGTTCTTC.

The chain recombines TRBV3-1 (or the pseudogene TRBV3-2) with TRBJ1-6; 7 bases are a match to TRBD1. The germline V gene encodes CDR1 LGHDT and CDR2 YNNKEL (reference sequence). V lost 6 bases and J lost 8; bases outside the gene matches: 4. The CDR3 has 13 amino acids. The CDR3 region is CASSGQVDSPLHF. DNA for the CDR3: TGTGCCAGCAGTGGACAGGTCGATTCACCCCTCCACTTT.

The chain carries TRBV5-5 and TRBJ2-7, with D possibly matching TRBD2 (8 bases). The germline gives CDR1 SGHKS, CDR2 YYEKEE (reference sequence). The CDR3 is 15 residues long. Deletions cut 4 bases from V and 1 base from J, with 15 bases between. As DNA, the CDR3 is TGTGCCAGCAGCCTTCGGGAGGGGGCATCCTACGAGCAGTACTTC. Its translation is CASSLREGASYEQYF.

The gene calls are TRBV5-1 and TRBJ1-4; TRBD1 might be the D (6 bases). The germline gives CDR1 SGHRS, CDR2 YFSETQ. This CDR3 spans 15 amino acids. V was shortened by 4 bases and J by 5 bases, with 15 bases between the two germline ends. The CDR3 nucleotides read TGCGCCAGCAGCCCCACGACAGGCAACAATGAAAAACTGTTTTTT. Residues: CASSPTTGNNEKLFF.

The chain links TRBV15 to TRBJ1-4; D uncertain. Trimming removed 3 bases from V and 4 bases from J, with 6 bases in between. This CDR3 spans 13 amino acids. Germline-derived CDR1 and CDR2 are LNHNV and YYDKDF (reference sequence). CDR3 DNA: TGTGCCACCAGCAGGGGATTTAATGAAAAACTGTTTTTT. Its protein is CATSRGFNEKLFF.

V is TRBV6-5 and J is TRBJ1-3, with D possibly being TRBD1 (6 bases). V lost 2 bases and J lost 4, with 9 bases in between. The CDR3 sequence is 14 residues long. Germline lookup yields CDR1 MNHEY and CDR2 SVGAGI. The CDR3 DNA is TGTGCCAGCAGTTACAAACAGGGAGGAAACACCATATATTTT. It yields the protein CASSYKQGGNTIYF.

This clone was detected only once. This CDR3 reads CAWSIRRNTIYF. CDR3 nucleotides: TGTGCCTGGAGTATACGAAGGAACACCATATATTTT. The chain employs TRBV30 and TRBJ1-3; no firm D call. CDR3 size: 12 residues. Between the trimmed V and J ends, which lost 2 bases and 7 bases, there was a span of 9 bases. The V gene's germline CDR1 is GTSNPN and CDR2 SVGIG (reference sequence).

The V call is TRBV24-1, the J call TRBJ1-2, with 7 bases identical to TRBD1. The junction had 7 bases not matched to a gene; V was cut back by 5 bases and J by 5 bases. Germline V CDR1 and CDR2: KGHDR, SFDVKD. This CDR3 has 14 amino acids. CDR3 DNA sequence: TGTGCCACCAGTGCCCCCGGCAGGGGGTATGGCTACACCTTC. Residues: CATSAPGRGYGYTF.

The chain employs TRBV10-2 and TRBJ1-4; perhaps TRBD1 as D (6 bases). The CDR3 consists of 15 residues. V was cut by 0 bases and J by 3 bases, with 8 bases left in between. CDR1 WSHSY and CDR2 SAAADI come from the germline V gene. The CDR3 nucleotides read TGCGCCAGCAGTGAGTCTCGGGGGCCTAATGAAAAACTGTTTTTT. It is translated as CASSESRGPNEKLFF.

The chain has TRBV10-3 and TRBJ2-7; TRBD1 aligns across 9 bases. There are 15 residues in the CDR3. V was clipped by 5 bases and J by 0 bases; unmatched bases: 5. CDR1 is ENHRY and CDR2 is SYGVKD in the germline V gene. CDR3 in amino acids: CAISSGTGFSYEQYF. DNA for the CDR3: TGTGCCATCAGTTCCGGGACAGGGTTCTCCTACGAGCAGTACTTC.

The chain joins TRBV3-1 (or the pseudogene TRBV3-2) to TRBJ1-1; D gene ambiguous. Germline CDR1 reads LGHDT; CDR2 reads YNNKEL (reference sequence). The CDR3 is 16 amino acids. V was cut by 0 bases and J by 0 bases, with 11 bases left in between. The CDR3 DNA reads as TGTGCCAGCAGCCAAGATCAGGCCGGTTTGAACACTGAAGCTTTCTTT. Encoded protein: CASSQDQAGLNTEAFF.

The J gene is TRBJ1-2, the V gene TRBV5-4, with 8 bases that match TRBD1. The CDR3 spans 17 residues. Germline values: CDR1 SGHNT, CDR2 YYREEE (reference sequence). V was clipped by 0 bases and J by 4 bases; unmatched bases: 11. CDR3 nucleotides: TGTGCCAGCAGCTTGGTATCTGCTACAGGGGGTGGCTATGGCTACACCTTC. As protein: CASSLVSATGGGYGYTF.

J is TRBJ1-1 and V is TRBV12-3 or TRBV12-4, with D unclear. With 7 bases removed from V and 7 bases from J, the gap between germline ends came to 16 bases. The CDR3 runs 13 residues. In DNA, the CDR3 is TGTGCCAGCAACAAGACACCTTTCCGTGAAGCTTTCTTT. Amino acid sequence: CASNKTPFREAFF.

The chain is built from TRBV30 and TRBJ2-2; the D gene could be TRBD1 or TRBD2 (5 bases each). V lost 4 bases and J 4 bases, leaving 13 bases between the germline ends. The CDR3 covers 14 residues. The germline gives CDR1 GTSNPN, CDR2 SVGIG (reference sequence). The CDR3 coding sequence is TGTGCCTGGAATCCGGGGCGATTCACCGGGGAGCTGTTTTTT. Translated: CAWNPGRFTGELFF.

The rearrangement links TRBV6-5 to TRBJ1-1; 7 bases are shared with TRBD1. Germline V lookup: CDR1 MNHEY, CDR2 SVGAGI. The CDR3 loop spans 13 amino acids. V lost 8 bases to trimming and J lost 1 base; unmatched junction nucleotides: 4. Here the CDR3 reads CASVRQGNTEAFF. In DNA form, the CDR3 reads TGTGCCAGCGTCCGACAGGGGAACACTGAAGCTTTCTTT.

The chain carries TRBV4-3 and TRBJ2-1; D call uncertain. The CDR3 extends over 13 amino acids. Looked up from germline, CDR1 is LGHNA and CDR2 is YSLEER. With 1 base removed from V and 9 bases from J, the gap between germline ends came to 10 bases. CDR3 DNA sequence: TGCGCCAGCAGCCAAGGTTGGAACCTTGAGCAGTTCTTC. Protein sequence: CASSQGWNLEQFF.